This passage covers 20 T cell receptor beta chains from one sample sequenced in a study of blood T cell repertoires in COVID-19. Repertoires were generated with immunoSEQ multiplex PCR, while TCRdb's copy carries only in-frame clones and drops some. In the table there are tens of thousands of clones, roughly 90% of which are singletons. The sequencing input was peripheral blood. These receptors were obtained from a man in his 60s with acute or convalescent COVID-19.

The rearrangement uses TRBV29-1 and TRBJ2-1; 9 nucleotides match TRBD2. The CDR3 runs 15 residues. Germline V gene lookup returns CDR1 SQVTM and CDR2 ANQGSEA. Trimming cost V 3 bases and J 4 bases; bases outside gene matches: 7. The CDR3 bases are TGCAGCGTTGAGGAGAGCGGGGGGTTATACAATGAGCAGTTCTTC. This codes for CSVEESGGLYNEQFF.

The CDR3, as DNA: TGTGCCAGCAGGCGGAATCAGGAAAAACTGTTTTTT. Its protein is CASRRNQEKLFF. The J gene is TRBJ1-4, the V gene TRBV6-5, with no clear D. V lost 6 bases and J lost 8, with 10 bases in between. The CDR3 length is 12 residues. CDR1 and CDR2 from the germline V gene are MNHEY and SVGAGI.

The chain couples TRBV6-5 to TRBJ1-5; 7 bases fit TRBD1. The CDR3 has 15 residues. Germline-derived CDR1 and CDR2 are MNHEY and SVGAGI. V shed 8 bases, J shed 4 bases, and the junction held 11 bases outside the gene matches. Here the CDR3 reads CASGVRTGWNQPQHF. The DNA of the CDR3 is TGTGCCAGCGGGGTAAGGACAGGATGGAATCAGCCCCAGCATTTT.

This clone was seen once. The chain carries TRBV6-6 and TRBJ1-3; 8 bases are shared with TRBD1. The V gene end was trimmed by 2 bases and the J gene end by 3 bases; junction bases not matched to a gene: 3. The length of the CDR3 is 15 residues. The germline V gene has CDR1 MNHNY and CDR2 SVGAGI (reference sequence). The CDR3 sequence: CASSYGRGLGNTIYF. CDR3 in DNA: TGTGCCAGCAGTTACGGCAGGGGGCTTGGAAACACCATATATTTT.

The chain uses TRBV10-3 and TRBJ1-4; D possibly corresponds to TRBD1 (6 bases). CDR3 size: 13 residues. V was trimmed by 6 bases and J by 5 bases, leaving 10 bases between them. Germline CDR1 and CDR2: ENHRY and SYGVKD. CDR3 sequence reads: CAIRGHRNEKLFF. In nucleotides, the CDR3 is TGTGCCATCAGGGGACACCGAAATGAAAAACTGTTTTTT.

The chain has TRBV7-9 and TRBJ1-6, with 8 bases identical to TRBD1. V shed 3 bases and J 8 bases; nucleotides not matched to a gene: 9. This CDR3 is 16 amino acids long. The germline V gene has CDR1 SEHNR and CDR2 FQNEAQ (reference sequence). The CDR3 spells CASSFGGRQGHSPLHF. The CDR3 DNA reads as TGTGCCAGCAGCTTCGGGGGAAGACAGGGGCATTCACCCCTCCACTTT.

The chain joins TRBV2 to TRBJ1-1; D is ambiguous. V was trimmed by 8 bases and J by 0 bases, leaving 22 bases between them. This CDR3 contains 17 residues. Germline V gene lookup returns CDR1 SNHLY and CDR2 FYNNEI. The CDR3 spells CASFPRGPGVLNTEAFF. In nucleotides, the CDR3 is TGTGCCAGCTTCCCCCGAGGGCCGGGAGTCTTGAACACTGAAGCTTTCTTT.

The rearrangement uses TRBV5-6 and TRBJ1-2; D is possibly TRBD1 (6 bases). Germline loops: CDR1 SGHDT, CDR2 YYEEEE. Trimming pared 3 bases from V and 7 bases from J, leaving 10 bases between. This CDR3 region has 12 residues. The CDR3 bases are TGTGCCAGCAGCTCTACAGGGTCTGGCTACACCTTC. Protein: CASSSTGSGYTF.

The chain uses TRBV10-3 and TRBJ1-1; tentatively, D is TRBD1 (5 bases). This CDR3 spans 13 amino acids. The V end lost 11 bases, the J end lost 1 base, and 14 bases lay between the germline ends. Germline CDR1 is ENHRY and CDR2 is SYGVKD. The CDR3 here is CAVRGTENTEAFF. CDR3 coding DNA: TGTGCCGTAAGGGGCACAGAGAACACTGAAGCTTTCTTT.

About this clone: This sample includes further DNA sequences coding for the same CDR3. The CDR3 nucleotides are TGTGCCAGCTCACAGGACAGGGCGAACACTGAAGCTTTCTTT. Amino acids: CASSQDRANTEAFF. J is TRBJ1-1 and V is TRBV18; 8 bases align to TRBD1. The CDR3 totals 14 residues. CDR1 is KGHSH, CDR2 LQKENI, per germline. V lost 4 bases to trimming and J lost 1 base; unmatched junction nucleotides: 2. Full variable domain (missing parts from reference TRBV18 and TRBJ1-1): NAGVMQNPRHLVRRRGQEARLRCSPMKGHSHVYWYRQLPEEGLKFMVYLQKENIIDESGMPKERFSAEFPKEGPSILRIQQVVRGDSAAYFCASSQDRANTEAFFGQGTRLTVV.

This clone was recorded once. CDR3 nucleotides: TGCGCCAGCAGCGAAGGGACAGGGAAAGAATCTAAGTACTTC. Protein sequence: CASSEGTGKESKYF. V and J are TRBV5-1 and TRBJ2-7; the match to TRBD1 covers 9 bases. J lost 11 bases, V lost 4 bases, and 13 bases had no gene match. This CDR3 has 14 residues. In germline, CDR1 is SGHRS, CDR2 YFSETQ.

The chain is built from TRBV12-3 or TRBV12-4 and TRBJ2-3; D is possibly TRBD2 (6 bases). V was clipped by 2 bases and J by 9 bases, with 12 bases between them. The CDR3 spans 13 residues. CDR3 amino acids: CASSLRGAGTQYF. CDR3 DNA sequence: TGTGCCAGCAGTTTACGTGGGGCGGGGACGCAGTATTTT.

A remark on this clone: Other DNA sequences in this sample translate to the same CDR3. The J gene is TRBJ2-7, the V gene TRBV5-1, with D possibly matching TRBD1 (6 bases). The V end was cut by 4 bases, the J end by 1 base, with 9 bases between. The CDR3 is 13 residues long. CDR1 is SGHRS and CDR2 is YFSETQ in the germline V gene. The CDR3 loop reads CASSLGQSYEQYF. Written as DNA, the CDR3 is TGCGCCAGCAGCCTAGGACAGTCCTACGAGCAGTACTTC.

This chain joins TRBV21-1 and TRBJ1-2; the D call of TRBD1 is as the table states it, not checked on the DNA. TRBV21-1 corresponds to a pseudogene. The CDR3 totals 16 residues. The CDR3 loop reads CARTEWGDRRNYGYTF. CDR3 sequence (DNA): TGTGCCAGGACTGAATGGGGGGACAGGAGAAACTATGGCTACACCTTC.

The rearrangement joins TRBV19 to TRBJ1-1; 8 bases are a match to TRBD1. The V and J ends lost 4 bases and 5 bases, in that order; junction bases with no gene match: 9. Germline V gene lookup returns CDR1 LNHDA and CDR2 SQIVND (reference sequence). This CDR3 has 15 amino acids. The CDR3, as DNA: TGTGCCAGTAGTAGGTTACAGGGGGGGTCGACTGAAGCTTTCTTT. Protein: CASSRLQGGSTEAFF. The variable domain in full, with the rest retrieved from reference TRBV19 and TRBJ1-1, is DGGITQSPKYLFRKEGQNVTLSCEQNLNHDAMYWYRQDPGQGLRLIYYSQIVNDFQKGDIAEGYSVSREKKESFPLTVTSAQKNPTAFYLCASSRLQGGSTEAFFGQGTRLTVV.

This sequence joins TRBV18 and TRBJ2-7, with TRBD1 matching over 12 bases. The V gene end was trimmed by 3 bases and the J gene end by 7 bases; junction bases not matched to a gene: 7. Germline CDR1 reads KGHSH; CDR2 reads LQKENI. This CDR3 spans 15 amino acids. CDR3 residues: CASSPYRDRGLEQYF. The CDR3 bases are TGTGCCAGCTCACCGTACCGGGACAGGGGGCTTGAGCAGTACTTC.

The chain combines TRBV5-1 with TRBJ1-6; 9 bases fit TRBD1. Germline V gene lookup returns CDR1 SGHRS and CDR2 YFSETQ. Unmatched junction bases numbered 6, after V lost 4 bases and J lost 7 bases. There are 15 residues in the CDR3. The chain's CDR3 is CASSEGQGGNSPLHF. DNA for the CDR3: TGCGCCAGCAGCGAGGGACAGGGTGGGAATTCACCCCTCCACTTT.

This clone was observed a few times. At the DNA level, this CDR3 is encoded by other sequences in the same sample as well. The chain couples TRBV30 to TRBJ1-1, with no clear D. Trimming pared 3 bases from V and 4 bases from J, leaving 6 bases between. The germline V gene encodes CDR1 GTSNPN and CDR2 SVGIG (reference sequence). CDR3 length equals 11 residues. CDR3 nucleotide sequence: TGTGCCTGGAGCCGGGGCACTGAAGCTTTCTTT. Its protein is CAWSRGTEAFF.

The chain has TRBV5-1 and TRBJ2-3; D unresolved. The CDR3 is 14 amino acids. CDR1 and CDR2 (germline): SGHRS, YFSETQ. The ends were cut back, 0 bases at V and 0 bases at J, with 5 bases in the middle. This CDR3 is CASSLASSTDTQYF. Here the CDR3 DNA reads TGCGCCAGCAGCTTGGCCTCTAGCACAGATACGCAGTATTTT.

V is TRBV6-5 and J is TRBJ1-1, with D possibly being TRBD1 (6 bases). This CDR3 has 14 residues. Germline V gene data show CDR1 as MNHEY and CDR2 as SVGAGI. V shed 5 bases and J shed 4 bases, with 14 bases lying between them. This CDR3 reads CASSIQGRSTEAFF. In nucleotides, the CDR3 is TGTGCCAGCAGTATACAGGGAAGAAGCACTGAAGCTTTCTTT.